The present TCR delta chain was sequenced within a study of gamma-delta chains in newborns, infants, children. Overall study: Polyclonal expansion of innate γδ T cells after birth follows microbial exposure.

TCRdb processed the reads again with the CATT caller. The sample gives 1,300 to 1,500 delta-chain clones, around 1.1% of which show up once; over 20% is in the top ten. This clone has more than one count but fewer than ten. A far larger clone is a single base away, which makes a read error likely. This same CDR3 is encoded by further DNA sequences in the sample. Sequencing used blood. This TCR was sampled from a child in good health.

This CDR3 is CACDTLGVTSSSWDTRQMFF. Here the CDR3 DNA reads TGCGCCTGTGACACCCTGGGGGTTACTTCTAGCTCCTGGGACACCCGACAGATGTTTTTC. The chain uses TRDV2 and TRDJ3; TRDD3 agrees at 7 bases. CDR1 is GEAIGNYY and CDR2 is EKD in the germline V gene. The CDR3 loop spans 20 amino acids.